The clone carrying this TCR beta chain has just a few counts. The data are from a study of T cells in Graves' hyperthyroidism and ophthalmopathy. Amplification of TCR beta CDR3 regions was performed using RNA transcripts as template. The HTBI set primed first-round TCR CDR3 RT-PCR. TCRdb recomputed calls from the multiplex PCR reads with MiXCR, one row per CDR3 protein. Here the sample spans approximately 330,000 distinct CDR3 sequences, approximately 18% being singletons. The CDR3 covers 11 residues. V lost 0 bases and J lost 10, with 7 bases in between. Germline loops: CDR1 GTSNPN, CDR2 SVGIG (reference sequence).

Source material: blood. The source is a woman between 45 and 65 years old with Graves' hyperthyroidism. The chain combines TRBV30 with TRBJ2-1, with D hard to call. DNA of the CDR3: TGTGCCTGGAGTGTTTCCCACGAGCAGTTCTTC. Encoded protein: CAWSVSHEQFF.